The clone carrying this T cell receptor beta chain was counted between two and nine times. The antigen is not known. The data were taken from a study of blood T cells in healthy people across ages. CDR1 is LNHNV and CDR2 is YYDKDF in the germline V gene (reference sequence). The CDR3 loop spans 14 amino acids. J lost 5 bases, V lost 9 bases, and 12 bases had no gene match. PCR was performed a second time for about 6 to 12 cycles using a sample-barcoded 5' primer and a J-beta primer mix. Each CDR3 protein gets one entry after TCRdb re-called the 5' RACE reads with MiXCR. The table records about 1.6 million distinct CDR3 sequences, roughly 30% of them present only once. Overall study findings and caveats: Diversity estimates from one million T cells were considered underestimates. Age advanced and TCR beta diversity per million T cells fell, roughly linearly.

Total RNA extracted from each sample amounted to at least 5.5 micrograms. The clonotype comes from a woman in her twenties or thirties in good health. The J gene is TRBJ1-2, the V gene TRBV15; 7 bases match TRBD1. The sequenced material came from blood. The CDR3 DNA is TGTGCCACGAGAGGACAGGACCTCCTATATGGCTACACCTTC. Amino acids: CATRGQDLLYGYTF. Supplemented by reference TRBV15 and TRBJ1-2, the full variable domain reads DAMVIQNPRYQVTQFGKPVTLSCSQTLNHNVMYWYQQKSSQAPKLLFHYYDKDFNNEADTPDNFQSRRPNTSFCFLDIRSPGLGDTAMYLCATRGQDLLYGYTFGSGTRLTVV.